This is a list of T cell receptor beta chains from one sample in a study of blood T cell repertoires in COVID-19. Here immunoSEQ multiplex PCR was the method, and the copy in TCRdb shows in-frame clones only, minus some. The sample includes some 120,000 clones, under 85% seen only once; the top ten take 15% to 20%. The sequencing input was PBMCs or T cells enriched from blood (not recorded which). The receptors were sampled from a man younger than 40 who had recovered from COVID-19. Both conserved end residues are part of each CDR3. A D gene is named only where the DNA matches it firmly. Size values are once, few and many counts, or a class for expanded clones, and some rows have none.

d_gene: TRBD1
abundance: -
j_gene: TRBJ2-5
len: 15
v_gene: TRBV4-1
CDR3aa: CASSYTGESGETQYF
CDR3nt: TGCGCCAGCAGCTATACAGGGGAATCGGGAGAGACCCAGTACTTC

d_gene: -
abundance: -
j_gene: TRBJ2-7
len: 13
v_gene: TRBV27
CDR3aa: CASSFPGSYEQYF
CDR3nt: TGTGCCAGCAGTTTCCCCGGCTCCTACGAGCAGTACTTC

d_gene: TRBD1
abundance: -
j_gene: TRBJ2-7
len: 13
v_gene: TRBV3-1/TRBV3-2
CDR3aa: CASSQGQPYEQYF
CDR3nt: TGTGCCAGCAGCCAGGGACAGCCGTACGAGCAGTACTTC

d_gene: -
abundance: -
j_gene: TRBJ1-3
len: 13
v_gene: TRBV9
CDR3aa: CASSGQTGNTIYF
CDR3nt: TGTGCCAGCAGCGGACAGACTGGAAACACCATATATTTT

d_gene: TRBD1
abundance: -
j_gene: TRBJ1-1
len: 17
v_gene: TRBV11-2
CDR3aa: CASSLVGGQGRTTEAFF
CDR3nt: TGTGCCAGCAGCTTAGTGGGGGGACAGGGCCGTACCACTGAAGCTTTCTTT

d_gene: -
abundance: -
j_gene: TRBJ1-3
len: 15
v_gene: TRBV14
CDR3aa: CASSQKGTGGNTIYF
CDR3nt: TGTGCCAGCAGCCAAAAGGGAACGGGAGGAAACACCATATATTTT

d_gene: -
abundance: -
j_gene: TRBJ2-7
len: 13
v_gene: TRBV6-5
CDR3aa: CASAPQGSYEQYF
CDR3nt: TGTGCCAGCGCCCCACAGGGTTCCTACGAGCAGTACTTC

d_gene: -
abundance: -
j_gene: TRBJ2-2
len: 13
v_gene: TRBV9
CDR3aa: CASSVSGVGELFF
CDR3nt: TGTGCCAGCAGCGTCTCAGGGGTTGGGGAGCTGTTTTTT

d_gene: TRBD1
abundance: -
j_gene: TRBJ1-6
len: 15
v_gene: TRBV7-9
CDR3aa: CASSLGGQDNSPLHF
CDR3nt: TGTGCCAGCAGCTTAGGAGGACAGGATAATTCACCCCTCCACTTT

d_gene: -
abundance: -
j_gene: TRBJ1-6
len: 14
v_gene: TRBV5-8
CDR3aa: CASSPSSYNSPLHF
CDR3nt: TGTGCCAGCAGTCCTAGCTCCTATAATTCACCCCTCCACTTT

d_gene: TRBD2
abundance: -
j_gene: TRBJ2-1
len: 16
v_gene: TRBV7-2
CDR3aa: CASSQGPSGGLVEQFF
CDR3nt: TGTGCCAGCAGCCAAGGGCCTAGCGGGGGATTGGTTGAGCAGTTCTTC

d_gene: TRBD1
abundance: -
j_gene: TRBJ1-5
len: 15
v_gene: TRBV7-8
CDR3aa: CASRPDRGGNQPQHF
CDR3nt: TGTGCCAGCAGACCGGACAGGGGAGGCAATCAGCCCCAGCATTTT

d_gene: -
abundance: -
j_gene: TRBJ2-6
len: 15
v_gene: TRBV19
CDR3aa: CASSMGGSGANVLTF
CDR3nt: TGTGCCAGTAGTATGGGGGGCTCTGGGGCCAACGTCCTGACTTTC

d_gene: TRBD2
abundance: -
j_gene: TRBJ2-7
len: 15
v_gene: TRBV15
CDR3aa: CATSRGGVAGAKQYF
CDR3nt: TGTGCCACCAGCAGAGGAGGAGTAGCGGGAGCTAAGCAGTACTTC

d_gene: -
abundance: -
j_gene: TRBJ2-1
len: 14
v_gene: TRBV5-5
CDR3aa: CASSLVSGDNEQFF
CDR3nt: TGTGCCAGCAGCTTGGTTTCGGGAGACAATGAGCAGTTCTTC

d_gene: -
abundance: -
j_gene: TRBJ1-2
len: 13
v_gene: TRBV12-3/TRBV12-4
CDR3aa: CASRLGQGSGYTF
CDR3nt: TGTGCCAGCAGGTTGGGGCAGGGCTCTGGCTACACCTTC

d_gene: -
abundance: once
j_gene: TRBJ2-7
len: 16
v_gene: TRBV21-1
CDR3aa: CASSKGDRPLAYEQYF
CDR3nt: TGTGCCAGCAGCAAAGGGGACAGACCCCTTGCCTACGAGCAGTACTTC

d_gene: TRBD1
abundance: -
j_gene: TRBJ1-1
len: 14
v_gene: TRBV15
CDR3aa: CATSRATGGTEAFF
CDR3nt: TGTGCCACCAGCAGAGCAACAGGGGGCACTGAAGCTTTCTTT

d_gene: -
abundance: -
j_gene: TRBJ1-2
len: 15
v_gene: TRBV11-2
CDR3aa: CASSLAIGALYGYTF
CDR3nt: TGTGCCAGCAGCTTAGCGATAGGGGCCCTCTATGGCTACACCTTC

d_gene: TRBD1
abundance: -
j_gene: TRBJ2-4
len: 16
v_gene: TRBV5-1
CDR3aa: CASSLWGQGQRDIQYF
CDR3nt: TGCGCCAGCAGCTTGTGGGGACAGGGGCAGAGGGACATTCAGTACTTC

d_gene: -
abundance: -
j_gene: TRBJ2-1
len: 12
v_gene: TRBV12-3/TRBV12-4
CDR3aa: CASRASVGEQFF
CDR3nt: TGTGCCAGCAGAGCTAGCGTGGGCGAGCAGTTCTTC

d_gene: TRBD1
abundance: -
j_gene: TRBJ1-2
len: 14
v_gene: TRBV9
CDR3aa: CASSTRQGNYGYTF
CDR3nt: TGTGCCAGCAGCACGAGACAGGGGAACTATGGCTACACCTTC

d_gene: -
abundance: -
j_gene: TRBJ1-2
len: 14
v_gene: TRBV5-6
CDR3aa: CASSLAGVGEGYTF
CDR3nt: TGTGCCAGCAGCTTGGCCGGGGTTGGGGAAGGCTACACCTTC

d_gene: -
abundance: -
j_gene: TRBJ2-7
len: 12
v_gene: TRBV12-3/TRBV12-4
CDR3aa: CASSLSAGEQYF
CDR3nt: TGTGCCAGCAGTCTCTCCGCAGGGGAGCAGTACTTC

d_gene: -
abundance: -
j_gene: TRBJ1-2
len: 14
v_gene: TRBV27
CDR3aa: CASSLRGGPDGYTF
CDR3nt: TGTGCCAGCAGTTTACGGGGAGGGCCGGATGGCTACACCTTC

d_gene: TRBD1
abundance: -
j_gene: TRBJ1-6
len: 14
v_gene: TRBV7-9
CDR3aa: CASSLMTGNSPLHF
CDR3nt: TGTGCCAGCAGCTTAATGACAGGGAATTCACCCCTCCACTTT

d_gene: TRBD2
abundance: once
j_gene: TRBJ2-5
len: 16
v_gene: TRBV25-1
CDR3aa: CASRFLTSGGKETQYF
CDR3nt: TGTGCCAGCAGGTTCTTGACTAGCGGGGGGAAAGAGACCCAGTACTTC

d_gene: -
abundance: -
j_gene: TRBJ2-7
len: 15
v_gene: TRBV3-1/TRBV3-2
CDR3aa: CASSQDIPGTYEQYF
CDR3nt: TGTGCCAGCAGCCAAGATATCCCAGGAACCTACGAGCAGTACTTC

d_gene: -
abundance: -
j_gene: TRBJ1-1
len: 15
v_gene: TRBV19
CDR3aa: CASVSLRLGNTEAFF
CDR3nt: TGTGCCAGTGTCTCCCTGAGGCTCGGAAACACTGAAGCTTTCTTT

d_gene: TRBD1
abundance: -
j_gene: TRBJ1-2
len: 15
v_gene: TRBV20-1
CDR3aa: CSASGTGGVLGGYTF
CDR3nt: TGCAGTGCTAGTGGGACAGGGGGCGTTCTAGGTGGCTACACCTTC

d_gene: -
abundance: -
j_gene: TRBJ2-3
len: 12
v_gene: TRBV6-2/TRBV6-3
CDR3aa: CASSPPIDTQYF
CDR3nt: TGTGCCAGCAGCCCCCCTATAGATACGCAGTATTTT

d_gene: TRBD1
abundance: -
j_gene: TRBJ1-1
len: 14
v_gene: TRBV10-3
CDR3aa: CAISTTGENTEAFF
CDR3nt: TGTGCCATCAGTACCACAGGGGAGAACACTGAAGCTTTCTTT

d_gene: TRBD2
abundance: -
j_gene: TRBJ2-1
len: 19
v_gene: TRBV20-1
CDR3aa: CSASGRTSGRTFFTYEQFF
CDR3nt: TGCAGTGCTAGTGGTAGGACTAGCGGGAGGACCTTTTTTACATATGAGCAGTTCTTC

d_gene: TRBD1
abundance: -
j_gene: TRBJ1-5
len: 16
v_gene: TRBV19
CDR3aa: CASSAGQGYSNQPQHF
CDR3nt: TGTGCCAGTAGTGCTGGACAGGGTTATAGCAATCAGCCCCAGCATTTT

d_gene: TRBD1
abundance: once
j_gene: TRBJ1-5
len: 14
v_gene: TRBV28
CDR3aa: CASRTGAGNQPQHF
CDR3nt: TGTGCCAGCAGGACAGGGGCCGGCAATCAGCCCCAGCATTTT

d_gene: -
abundance: -
j_gene: TRBJ1-1
len: 15
v_gene: TRBV10-3
CDR3aa: CAISDWSKPNTEAFF
CDR3nt: TGTGCCATCAGTGACTGGTCGAAGCCTAACACTGAAGCTTTCTTT

d_gene: TRBD1
abundance: -
j_gene: TRBJ1-4
len: 17
v_gene: TRBV3-1/TRBV3-2
CDR3aa: CASSQGGTGTFAEKLFF
CDR3nt: TGTGCCAGCAGCCAAGGCGGGACAGGGACCTTTGCGGAAAAACTGTTTTTT

d_gene: TRBD2
abundance: -
j_gene: TRBJ2-1
len: 15
v_gene: TRBV19
CDR3aa: CASSQRLASNNEQFF
CDR3nt: TGTGCCAGCTCCCAGCGACTAGCGTCCAACAATGAGCAGTTCTTC

d_gene: -
abundance: -
j_gene: TRBJ1-2
len: 16
v_gene: TRBV27
CDR3aa: CASSLSGQTFNYGYTF
CDR3nt: TGTGCCAGCAGTTTAAGCGGACAGACCTTTAACTATGGCTACACCTTC

d_gene: TRBD1
abundance: -
j_gene: TRBJ1-2
len: 16
v_gene: TRBV5-1
CDR3aa: CASSPPTGTGSYGYTF
CDR3nt: TGCGCCAGCAGTCCGCCGACCGGGACAGGGTCCTATGGCTACACCTTC

d_gene: -
abundance: -
j_gene: TRBJ1-1
len: 14
v_gene: TRBV6-5
CDR3aa: CASSKPPPNTEAFF
CDR3nt: TGTGCCAGCAGTAAGCCGCCCCCGAACACTGAAGCTTTCTTT

d_gene: -
abundance: once
j_gene: TRBJ1-4
len: 14
v_gene: TRBV3-1/TRBV3-2
CDR3aa: CASSRREGYEKLFF
CDR3nt: TGTGCCAGCAGCCGGAGGGAGGGGTATGAAAAACTGTTTTTT

d_gene: -
abundance: few
j_gene: TRBJ1-4
len: 14
v_gene: TRBV27
CDR3aa: CASSGGSGNEKLFF
CDR3nt: TGTGCCAGCAGTGGTGGGTCAGGGAATGAAAAACTGTTTTTT

d_gene: -
abundance: -
j_gene: TRBJ1-5
len: 17
v_gene: TRBV2
CDR3aa: CASSTIRDTYSNQPQHF
CDR3nt: TGTGCCAGCAGCACTATACGGGACACTTATAGCAATCAGCCCCAGCATTTT

d_gene: TRBD2
abundance: -
j_gene: TRBJ2-7
len: 18
v_gene: TRBV4-2
CDR3aa: CASSQEFGLAGGPREQYF
CDR3nt: TGTGCCAGCAGCCAAGAGTTCGGGTTAGCGGGAGGGCCTCGGGAGCAGTACTTC

d_gene: TRBD1
abundance: -
j_gene: TRBJ1-1
len: 12
v_gene: TRBV12-3/TRBV12-4
CDR3aa: CASSGQGSKAFF
CDR3nt: TGTGCCAGCAGCGGACAGGGCTCTAAAGCTTTCTTT

d_gene: -
abundance: -
j_gene: TRBJ1-2
len: 15
v_gene: TRBV7-8
CDR3aa: CASSLFGWENYGYTF
CDR3nt: TGTGCCAGCAGCTTATTCGGTTGGGAGAACTATGGCTACACCTTC

d_gene: -
abundance: -
j_gene: TRBJ2-5
len: 14
v_gene: TRBV19
CDR3aa: CASSIEAHQETQYF
CDR3nt: TGTGCCAGTAGTATAGAGGCCCACCAAGAGACCCAGTACTTC

d_gene: -
abundance: -
j_gene: TRBJ1-2
len: 13
v_gene: TRBV5-1
CDR3aa: CASSHDRHYGYTF
CDR3nt: TGCGCCAGCAGCCACGACAGGCACTATGGCTACACCTTC

d_gene: TRBD1
abundance: -
j_gene: TRBJ1-3
len: 17
v_gene: TRBV25-1
CDR3aa: CASSFGRQGARGNTIYF
CDR3nt: TGTGCCAGCAGCTTCGGGAGACAGGGGGCGCGGGGAAACACCATATATTTT

d_gene: -
abundance: -
j_gene: TRBJ1-1
len: 13
v_gene: TRBV29-1
CDR3aa: CSVARGQDTEAFF
CDR3nt: TGCAGCGTTGCGCGTGGTCAGGACACTGAAGCTTTCTTT

d_gene: TRBD1
abundance: -
j_gene: TRBJ1-6
len: 16
v_gene: TRBV18
CDR3aa: CASAKTGGAYNSPLHF
CDR3nt: TGTGCCAGCGCTAAAACAGGGGGCGCCTATAATTCACCCCTCCACTTT

d_gene: TRBD2
abundance: -
j_gene: TRBJ2-3
len: 15
v_gene: TRBV5-1
CDR3aa: CASSETSRNTDTQYF
CDR3nt: TGCGCCAGCAGCGAGACTAGCCGAAACACAGATACGCAGTATTTT

d_gene: TRBD2
abundance: few
j_gene: TRBJ2-5
len: 16
v_gene: TRBV27
CDR3aa: CASSFQPGLRQETQYF
CDR3nt: TGTGCCAGCAGTTTCCAGCCGGGACTACGACAAGAGACCCAGTACTTC

d_gene: TRBD2
abundance: -
j_gene: TRBJ2-1
len: 20
v_gene: TRBV10-3
CDR3aa: CAISESVGLAGSDSYNEQFF
CDR3nt: TGTGCCATCAGTGAGTCGGTGGGACTAGCGGGATCAGACTCCTACAATGAGCAGTTCTTC